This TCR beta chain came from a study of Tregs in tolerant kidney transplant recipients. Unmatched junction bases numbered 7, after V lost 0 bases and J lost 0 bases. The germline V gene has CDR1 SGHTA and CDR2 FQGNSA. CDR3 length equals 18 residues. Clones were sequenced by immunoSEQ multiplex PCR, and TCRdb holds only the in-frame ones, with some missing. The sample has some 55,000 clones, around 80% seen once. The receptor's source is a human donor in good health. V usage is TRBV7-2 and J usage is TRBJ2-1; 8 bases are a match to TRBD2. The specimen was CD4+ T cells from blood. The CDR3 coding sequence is TGTGCCAGCAGCTTAGCGCTTACTAGCGGCTACTCCTACAATGAGCAGTTCTTC. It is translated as CASSLALTSGYSYNEQFF.